The sample holds a few counts of the clone carrying this T cell receptor beta chain. Its antigen remains unknown. Once RNA had been extracted, it was reverse transcribed into cDNA to act as the sequencing template. The data were produced by immunoSEQ multiplex PCR, yet TCRdb's version contains in-frame clones alone and is incomplete. The repertoire consists of around 180,000 clones, with roughly 66% occurring once and the leading ten covering 0.95% to 1.1%. Unmatched junction bases numbered 7, after V lost 6 bases and J lost 0 bases. The CDR3 is 14 residues long. Germline V lookup: CDR1 SQVTM, CDR2 ANQGSEA. These data belong to a study of CD8+ T cells in alopecia areata. Study results and limitations: Under tofacitinib, fewer expanded CD8+ clones appeared among the top 100 scalp clones. Lesional scalp, especially alopecia totalis/universalis, showed higher clonality than normal scalp.

The sample's treatment: oral pan-JAK inhibitor, 5-10 mg twice daily. The source of this sequence is a human donor with alopecia areata. This rearrangement joins TRBV29-1 to TRBJ1-1, with 7 nucleotides matching TRBD1. The sequences come from CD4+ T cells sorted from blood, collected at week 24, from a patient treated with tofacitinib. The CDR3 sequence is CSVRRDSMNTEAFF. CDR3 DNA sequence: TGCAGCGTACGACGGGACAGTATGAACACTGAAGCTTTCTTT.